This is a list of T cell receptor beta chains from one sample in a study of blood T cells in healthy people across ages. TCRdb ran MiXCR on the 5' RACE reads and lists one entry per CDR3 protein. The table lists some 700,000 distinct CDR3 sequences, 22% of them singletons. The sequencing sample was made of blood. The receptors were gathered from a man aged 65 to 79 in good health. The CDR3 runs from the conserved cysteine through the conserved F or W. The D gene is left open where the match is weak. Clone size, where shown, is once, few, many, or a class for clones that have expanded.

V gene,D gene,J gene,clone size,CDR3 length,CDR3 protein,CDR3 DNA
TRBV14,.,TRBJ2-2,.,15,CASSQGVRRTGELFF,TGTGCCAGCAGCCAAGGGGTTCGACGGACCGGGGAGCTGTTTTTT
TRBV5-1,TRBD1,TRBJ1-5,.,17,CASSPNPDRVGNQPQHF,TGCGCCAGCAGCCCTAACCCAGACAGGGTAGGCAATCAGCCCCAGCATTTT
TRBV5-1,.,TRBJ2-5,.,13,CASSGNIGETQYF,TGCGCCAGCTCCGGGAATATTGGAGAGACCCAGTACTTC
TRBV21-1,.,TRBJ2-3,.,17,CASSKGEGGCFTDTQYF,TGTGCCAGCAGCAAAGGAGAAGGGGGCTGTTTCACAGATACGCAGTATTTT
TRBV5-1,.,TRBJ1-2,.,15,CASSLVASEAYGCTF,TGCGCCAGCAGCTTGGTAGCTTCCGAAGCCTATGGCTGCACCTTC
TRBV15,.,TRBJ2-3,few,15,CATSRDSAGQDTQYF,TGTGCCACCAGCAGAGATTCTGCGGGGCAGGATACGCAGTATTTT
TRBV3-1,.,TRBJ1-4,.,15,CASSQDLGVYGKLFF,TGTGCCAGCAGCCAAGACCTGGGGGTTTATGGAAAACTGTTTTTT
TRBV21-1,.,TRBJ1-4,.,10,CASSNSGTVF,TGTGCCAGCAGCAACTCCGGGACGGTCTTT
TRBV12-3/TRBV12-4,.,TRBJ1-5,.,16,CASSSTLGTGNQPQHF,TGTGCCAGCAGTTCAACTTTGGGGACGGGCAATCAGCCCCAGCATTTT
TRBV5-6,.,TRBJ1-1,few,14,CASSLVVSNTEAFF,TGTGCCAGCAGCTTGGTTGTTTCGAACACTGAAGCTTTCTTT
TRBV7-9,.,TRBJ2-1,few,14,CASSSGGFYNEQFF,TGTGCCAGCAGCTCTGGGGGGTTCTACAATGAGCAGTTCTTC
TRBV25-1,.,TRBJ1-1,.,13,CASIGGSGTEAFF,TGTGCCAGCATAGGGGGGTCGGGCACTGAAGCTTTCTTT
TRBV29-1,.,TRBJ2-7,few,12,CSVESSGYEQYF,TGCAGCGTTGAGTCAAGCGGCTACGAGCAGTACTTC
TRBV12-3/TRBV12-4,.,TRBJ2-5,few,11,CASSFLETQCF,TGTGCCAGCAGTTTTCTGGAGACCCAGTGCTTC
TRBV28,.,TRBJ1-1,.,17,CASSSLYTRVINTEAFF,TGTGCCAGCAGTTCCCTTTATACCCGGGTTATCAACACTGAAGCTTTCTTT
TRBV7-2,TRBD2,TRBJ2-5,.,16,CASSRTSGRRQETQYF,TGTGCCAGCAGCCGGACTAGCGGACGACGCCAAGAGACCCAGTACTTC
TRBV12-3/TRBV12-4,TRBD2,TRBJ2-1,few,18,CASDLGTSGSGSYNEQFF,TGTGCCAGCGATCTCGGGACTAGCGGGAGCGGGTCCTACAATGAGCAGTTCTTC
TRBV28,TRBD1,TRBJ2-7,once,15,CASSLSDRGTYEQYF,TGTGCCAGCAGTTTAAGCGACAGGGGAACCTACGAGCAGTACTTC
TRBV18,TRBD1,TRBJ2-1,few,17,CASSPQGTARKNNEQFF,TGTGCCAGCTCACCCCAAGGGACAGCCCGAAAGAACAATGAGCAGTTCTTC
TRBV12-3/TRBV12-4,.,TRBJ2-7,.,16,CASSFRAEVSVYEQYF,TGTGCCAGCAGTTTCAGGGCAGAGGTCTCTGTCTACGAGCAGTACTTC
TRBV20-1,.,TRBJ1-4,.,13,CSATTGMGEKLFF,TGCAGTGCTACTACAGGGATGGGTGAAAAACTGTTTTTT
TRBV12-3/TRBV12-4,TRBD1,TRBJ2-2,few,14,CASVQGFSAGELFF,TGTGCCAGCGTACAGGGGTTTTCGGCCGGGGAGCTGTTTTTT
TRBV18,.,TRBJ2-5,few,14,CASSTNGGQETQYF,TGTGCCAGCTCAACCAATGGAGGACAAGAGACCCAGTACTTC
TRBV3-1,.,TRBJ1-2,.,12,CASSQSVRGYTF,TGTGCCAGCAGCCAATCCGTTCGTGGCTACACCTTC
TRBV28,.,TRBJ1-3,.,12,CASRKNRNTIYF,TGTGCCAGCAGGAAGAATAGAAACACCATATATTTT
TRBV12-3/TRBV12-4,.,TRBJ2-2,.,12,CASSPNSGELFF,TGTGCCAGCAGTCCCAACTCCGGGGAGCTGTTTTTT
TRBV6-1,TRBD2,TRBJ2-7,.,15,CASSSFSGGAYEQYF,TGTGCCAGCAGTTCCTTTAGCGGGGGGGCTTACGAGCAGTACTTC
TRBV19,TRBD1,TRBJ1-1,.,13,CASNTGAVTEAFF,TGTGCCAGTAACACAGGGGCGGTCACTGAAGCTTTCTTT
TRBV28,.,TRBJ2-5,.,12,CASGGLQETQYF,TGTGCCAGCGGGGGACTTCAAGAGACCCAGTACTTC
TRBV7-2,.,TRBJ2-3,.,15,CASSVVGTFTDTQYF,TGTGCCAGCAGCGTTGTGGGGACTTTCACAGATACGCAGTATTTT
TRBV2,TRBD1,TRBJ2-7,.,14,CASTEPGQGYEQYF,TGTGCCAGCACCGAGCCGGGACAGGGGTACGAGCAGTACTTC
TRBV14,.,TRBJ1-4,.,15,CASSGQTPTNEKLFF,TGTGCCAGCAGCGGACAGACCCCAACTAATGAAAAACTGTTTTTT
TRBV6-1,.,TRBJ2-5,.,11,CASPPEETQYF,TGTGCCAGCCCACCCGAAGAGACCCAGTACTTC
TRBV20-1,TRBD1,TRBJ1-5,many,13,CSAAGTGSQPQHF,TGCAGTGCGGCAGGGACAGGGTCTCAGCCCCAGCATTTT
TRBV29-1,.,TRBJ2-2,.,14,CSVEWGAHTGELFF,TGCAGCGTTGAATGGGGGGCTCACACCGGGGAGCTGTTTTTT
TRBV12-3/TRBV12-4,TRBD2,TRBJ2-3,.,16,CASSLQRELWVDTQYF,TGTGCCAGCAGTTTACAGCGGGAGCTCTGGGTAGATACGCAGTATTTT
TRBV24-1,TRBD2,TRBJ2-1,.,18,CATSSGTSGIPSYNEQFF,TGTGCCACCAGTTCCGGGACTAGCGGGATCCCCTCCTACAATGAGCAGTTCTTC
TRBV30,.,TRBJ1-2,.,13,CAWNQGDLYGYTF,TGTGCCTGGAACCAAGGGGATCTCTATGGCTACACCTTC
TRBV19,.,TRBJ2-5,.,16,CASSIVGGSVQETQYF,TGTGCCAGTAGTATAGTAGGCGGATCGGTACAAGAGACCCAGTACTTC
TRBV7-9,TRBD2,TRBJ2-1,few,15,CASSWSGAAYNEQFF,TGTGCCAGCAGCTGGAGCGGGGCCGCCTACAATGAGCAGTTCTTC
TRBV2,TRBD2,TRBJ2-3,.,17,CASSILSSGGSTDTQYF,TGTGCCAGCAGTATCTTGAGTAGCGGGGGCAGCACAGATACGCAGTATTTT
TRBV2,.,TRBJ2-2,few,14,CASRPGTSTGELFF,TGTGCCAGCAGGCCAGGGACGAGCACCGGGGAGCTGTTTTTT